This entry features one T cell receptor (beta chain) sequence. Its antigen remains unknown. Germline V gene data show CDR1 as SGHRS and CDR2 as YFSETQ. The CDR3 consists of 15 residues. V lost 2 bases to trimming and J lost 5 bases, with 13 bases between them. The record originates from a study of cytomegalovirus exposure and HLA in healthy donors. General observations from the study: Most of the CMV-associated TCR beta chains (in a later analysis) appeared to be HLA-restricted. Being productive about 87% or about 30% of the time was typical of most TCR beta V segments in an earlier analysis.

Vbeta (60) and Jbeta (13) primers were used in the PCR. Clones were sequenced by immunoSEQ multiplex PCR, and TCRdb holds only the in-frame ones, with some missing. Here the sample spans about 150,000 clones, about 87% being singletons. The V and J genes are TRBV5-1 and TRBJ2-2, with D maybe TRBD2 (5 bases). This receptor was obtained from a woman younger than 45 in good health and CMV-seronegative. Material: PBMCs. The CDR3 DNA reads TGCGCCAGCAGCTTCCCTGCGGGCAAGACCGGGGAGCTGTTTTTT. Protein product: CASSFPAGKTGELFF.